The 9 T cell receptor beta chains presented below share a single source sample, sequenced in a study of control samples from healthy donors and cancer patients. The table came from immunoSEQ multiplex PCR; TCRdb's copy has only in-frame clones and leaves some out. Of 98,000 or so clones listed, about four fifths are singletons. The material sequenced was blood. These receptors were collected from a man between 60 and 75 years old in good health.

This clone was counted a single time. CDR3 in amino acids: CSVYGSTGELFF. CDR3 nucleotide sequence: TGCAGCGTTTATGGATCCACCGGGGAGCTGTTTTTT. The J gene is TRBJ2-2, the V gene TRBV29-1; D is unresolved. The ends were cut back, 5 bases at V and 4 bases at J, with 8 bases in the middle. The CDR3 is made up of 12 amino acids. Germline V CDR1 and CDR2: SQVTM, ANQGSEA.

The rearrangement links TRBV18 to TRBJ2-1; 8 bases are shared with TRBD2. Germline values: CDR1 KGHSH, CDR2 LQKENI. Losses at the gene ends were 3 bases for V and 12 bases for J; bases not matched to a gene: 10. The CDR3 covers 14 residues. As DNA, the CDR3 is TGTGCCAGCTCACCCCGTAGGCGGGAGGTTTCGCAGTTCTTC. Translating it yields CASSPRRREVSQFF.

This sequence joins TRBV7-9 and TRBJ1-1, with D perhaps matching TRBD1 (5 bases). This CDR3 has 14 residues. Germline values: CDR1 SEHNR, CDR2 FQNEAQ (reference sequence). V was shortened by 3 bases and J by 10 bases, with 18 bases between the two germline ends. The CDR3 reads CASSLGPGGSGAFF. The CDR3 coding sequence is TGTGCCAGCAGCTTGGGACCCGGGGGAAGTGGAGCTTTCTTT.

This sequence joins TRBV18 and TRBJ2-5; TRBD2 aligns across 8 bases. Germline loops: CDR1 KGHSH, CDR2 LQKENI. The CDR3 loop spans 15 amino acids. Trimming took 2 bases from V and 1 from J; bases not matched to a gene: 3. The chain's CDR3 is CASSPTSGLQETQYF. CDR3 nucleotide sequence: TGTGCCAGCTCACCAACTAGCGGACTCCAAGAGACCCAGTACTTC.

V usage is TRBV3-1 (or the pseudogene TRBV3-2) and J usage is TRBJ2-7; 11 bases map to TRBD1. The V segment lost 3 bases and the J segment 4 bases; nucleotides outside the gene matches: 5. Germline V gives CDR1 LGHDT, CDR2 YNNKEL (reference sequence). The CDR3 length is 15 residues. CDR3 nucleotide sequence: TGTGCCAGCAGCCAGGGGGGACAGGGGGTGTACGAGCAGTACTTC. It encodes CASSQGGQGVYEQYF.

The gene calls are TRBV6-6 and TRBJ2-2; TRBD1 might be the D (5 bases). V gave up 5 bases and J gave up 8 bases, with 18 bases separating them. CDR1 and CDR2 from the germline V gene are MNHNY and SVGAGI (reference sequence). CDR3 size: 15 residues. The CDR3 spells CASSPQRGSGGELFF. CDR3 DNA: TGTGCCAGCAGTCCTCAAAGGGGCTCCGGGGGGGAGCTGTTTTTT.

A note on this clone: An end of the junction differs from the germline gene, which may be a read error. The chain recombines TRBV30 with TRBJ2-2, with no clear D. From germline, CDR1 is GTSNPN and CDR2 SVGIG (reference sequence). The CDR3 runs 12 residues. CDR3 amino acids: CAWTRYTGELFF. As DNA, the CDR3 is TGTGCCTGGACGCGGTACACTGGGGAGCTGTTTTTT.

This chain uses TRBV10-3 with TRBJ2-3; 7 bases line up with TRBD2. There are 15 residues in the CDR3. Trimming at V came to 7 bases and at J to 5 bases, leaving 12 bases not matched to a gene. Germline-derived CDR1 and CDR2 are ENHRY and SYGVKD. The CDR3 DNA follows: TGTGCCATCACAGATGGCGGGAGTCGGGGAGATACGCAGTATTTT. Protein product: CAITDGGSRGDTQYF.

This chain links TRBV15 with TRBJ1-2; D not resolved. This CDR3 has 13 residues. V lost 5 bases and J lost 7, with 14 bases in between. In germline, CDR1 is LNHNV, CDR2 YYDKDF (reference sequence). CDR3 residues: CATSGPREAGYTF. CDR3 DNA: TGTGCCACCAGCGGCCCTCGGGAGGCTGGCTACACCTTC.